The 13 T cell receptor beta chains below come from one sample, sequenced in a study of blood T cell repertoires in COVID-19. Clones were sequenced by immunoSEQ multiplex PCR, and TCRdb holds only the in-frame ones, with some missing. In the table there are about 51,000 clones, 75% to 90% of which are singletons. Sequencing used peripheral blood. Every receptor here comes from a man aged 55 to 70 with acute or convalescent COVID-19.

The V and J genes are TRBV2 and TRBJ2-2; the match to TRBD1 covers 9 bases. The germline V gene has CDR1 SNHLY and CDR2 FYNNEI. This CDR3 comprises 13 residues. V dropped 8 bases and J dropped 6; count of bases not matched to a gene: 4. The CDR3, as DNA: TGTGCCAGCCGGACAGGGGAGGCCGGGGAGCTGTTTTTT. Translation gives CASRTGEAGELFF.

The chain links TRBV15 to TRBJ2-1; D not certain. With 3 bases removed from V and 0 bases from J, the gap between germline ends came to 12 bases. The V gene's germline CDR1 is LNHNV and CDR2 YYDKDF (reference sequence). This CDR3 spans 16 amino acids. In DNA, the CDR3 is TGTGCCACCAGCAGCCTAGGCGGTAGCTCCTACAATGAGCAGTTCTTC. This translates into CATSSLGGSSYNEQFF.

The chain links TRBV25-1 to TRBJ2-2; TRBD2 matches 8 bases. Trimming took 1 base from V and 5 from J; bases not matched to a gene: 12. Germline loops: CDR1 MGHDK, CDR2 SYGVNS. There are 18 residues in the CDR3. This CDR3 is CASSEFGGAKSYTGELFF. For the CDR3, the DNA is TGTGCCAGCAGTGAATTCGGGGGGGCCAAGAGTTATACCGGGGAGCTGTTTTTT.

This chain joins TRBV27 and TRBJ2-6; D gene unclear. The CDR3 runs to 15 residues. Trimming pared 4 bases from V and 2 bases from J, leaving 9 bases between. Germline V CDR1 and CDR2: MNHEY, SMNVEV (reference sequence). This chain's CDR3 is CASSSTNTGANVLTF. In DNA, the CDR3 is TGTGCCAGCAGTTCCACCAACACTGGGGCCAACGTCCTGACTTTC. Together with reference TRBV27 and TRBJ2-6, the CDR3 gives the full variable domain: EAQVTQNPRYLITVTGKKLTVTCSQNMNHEYMSWYRQDPGLGLRQIYYSMNVEVTDKGDVPEGYKVSRKEKRNFPLILESPSPNQTSLYFCASSSTNTGANVLTFGAGSRLTVL.

CDR3 in DNA: TGTGCCAGCAGTGAAAGCGGACAGGGGACCAATGAGCAGTTCTTC. Protein: CASSESGQGTNEQFF. The rearrangement joins TRBV6-1 to TRBJ2-1; TRBD1 matches at 9 bases. Germline loops: CDR1 MNHNS, CDR2 SASEGT. The CDR3 is 15 amino acids. V dropped 2 bases and J dropped 6; count of bases not matched to a gene: 5.

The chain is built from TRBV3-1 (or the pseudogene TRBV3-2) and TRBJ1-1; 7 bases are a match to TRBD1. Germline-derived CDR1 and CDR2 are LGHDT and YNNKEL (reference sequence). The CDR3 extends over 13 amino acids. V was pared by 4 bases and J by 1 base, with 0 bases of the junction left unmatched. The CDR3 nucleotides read TGTGCCAGCAGCCGGACAGGGAACACTGAAGCTTTCTTT. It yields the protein CASSRTGNTEAFF.

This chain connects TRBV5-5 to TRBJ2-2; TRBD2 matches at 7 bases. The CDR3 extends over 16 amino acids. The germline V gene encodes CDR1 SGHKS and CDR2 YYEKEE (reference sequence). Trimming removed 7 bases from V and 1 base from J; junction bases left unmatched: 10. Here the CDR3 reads CASDRSGALNTGELFF. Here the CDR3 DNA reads TGTGCCAGCGACCGAAGCGGGGCATTGAACACCGGGGAGCTGTTTTTT.

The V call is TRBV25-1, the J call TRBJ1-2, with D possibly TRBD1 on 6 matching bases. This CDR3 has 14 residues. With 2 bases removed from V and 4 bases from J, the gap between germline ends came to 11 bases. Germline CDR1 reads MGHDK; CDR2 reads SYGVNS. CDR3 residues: CASSEGQSFYGYTF. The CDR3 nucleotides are TGTGCCAGCAGTGAAGGACAGTCCTTCTATGGCTACACCTTC.

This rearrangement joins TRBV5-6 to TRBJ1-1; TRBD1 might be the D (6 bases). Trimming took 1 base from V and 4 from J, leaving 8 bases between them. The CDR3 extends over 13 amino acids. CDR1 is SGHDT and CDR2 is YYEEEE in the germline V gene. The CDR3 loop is CASSLTGPTEAFF. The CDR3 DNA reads TGTGCCAGCAGCTTGACAGGGCCCACTGAAGCTTTCTTT.

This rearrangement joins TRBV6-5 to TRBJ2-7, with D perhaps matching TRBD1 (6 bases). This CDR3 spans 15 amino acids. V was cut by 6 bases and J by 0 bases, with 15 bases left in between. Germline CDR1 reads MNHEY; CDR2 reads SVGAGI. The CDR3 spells CASRYNQGSSYEQYF. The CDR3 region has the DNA TGTGCCAGCAGATACAACCAGGGGAGCTCCTACGAGCAGTACTTC.

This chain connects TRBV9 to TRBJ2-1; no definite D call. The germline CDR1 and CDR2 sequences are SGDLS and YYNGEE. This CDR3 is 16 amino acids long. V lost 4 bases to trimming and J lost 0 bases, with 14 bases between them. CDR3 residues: CASSPARLGSYNEQFF. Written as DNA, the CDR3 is TGTGCCAGCAGCCCAGCTCGGCTAGGCTCCTACAATGAGCAGTTCTTC.

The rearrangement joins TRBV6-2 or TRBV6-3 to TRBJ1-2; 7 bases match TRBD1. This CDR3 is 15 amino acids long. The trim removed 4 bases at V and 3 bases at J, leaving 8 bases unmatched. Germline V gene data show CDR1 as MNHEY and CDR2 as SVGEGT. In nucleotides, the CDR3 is TGTGCCAGCAGTTCCACCCAAGGGGGCGACTATGGCTACACCTTC. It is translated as CASSSTQGGDYGYTF.

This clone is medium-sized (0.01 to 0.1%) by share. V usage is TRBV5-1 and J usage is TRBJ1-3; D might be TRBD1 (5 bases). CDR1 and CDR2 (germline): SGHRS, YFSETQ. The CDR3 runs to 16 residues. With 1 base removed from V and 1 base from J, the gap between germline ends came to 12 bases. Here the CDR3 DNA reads TGCGCCAGCAGCTTGACAGGCGGGATTTCTGGAAACACCATATATTTT. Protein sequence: CASSLTGGISGNTIYF.